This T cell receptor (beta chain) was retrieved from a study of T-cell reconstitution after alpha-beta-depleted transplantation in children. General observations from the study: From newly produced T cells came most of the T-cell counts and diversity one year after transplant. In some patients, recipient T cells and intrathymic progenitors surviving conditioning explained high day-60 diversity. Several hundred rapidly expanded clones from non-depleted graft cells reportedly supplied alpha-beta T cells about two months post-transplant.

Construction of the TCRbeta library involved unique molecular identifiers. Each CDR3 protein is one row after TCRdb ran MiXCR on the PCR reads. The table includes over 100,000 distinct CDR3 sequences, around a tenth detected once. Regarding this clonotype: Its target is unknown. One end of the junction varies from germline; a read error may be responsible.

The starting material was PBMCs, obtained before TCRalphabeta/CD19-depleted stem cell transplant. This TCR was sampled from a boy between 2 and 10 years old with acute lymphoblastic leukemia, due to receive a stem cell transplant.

This CDR3 is CASRTGDGETLYF. CDR3 sequence (DNA): TGTGCCAGCAGAACAGGGGACGGGGAGACCCTGTACTTC. This chain uses TRBV27 with TRBJ2-5, with 7 bases matching TRBD1. This CDR3 spans 13 amino acids. The germline V gene encodes CDR1 MNHEY and CDR2 SMNVEV (reference sequence).